This TCR beta chain was sequenced for a study of cytomegalovirus exposure and HLA in healthy donors. Whole-study results and caveats: The study flagged 150 to 200 TCR beta chains as cytomegalovirus-associated. Several top significant clusters appeared, in a later analysis, to be linked to common viral pathogens. Later findings reportedly placed an Asian-associated ancestry cluster below the approximately 670-donor mean for N-insertions.

A remark on this clone: Its target is unknown.

PCR involved 60 Vbeta and 13 Jbeta primers. Sequencing used immunoSEQ multiplex PCR; TCRdb keeps in-frame clones, though not all of them. The sample lists approximately 190,000 clones, approximately 70% occurring once. Sequencing used PBMCs. The receptor comes from a woman in her twenties or thirties in good health and CMV-seronegative.

The CDR3 nucleotides are TGTGCCAGCAGCTTAGCCGGCCCGAGGGAGACCCAGTACTTC. It is translated as CASSLAGPRETQYF. This chain connects TRBV7-2 to TRBJ2-5, with D unresolved. The CDR3 runs to 14 residues. V gave up 0 bases and J gave up 5 bases, with 10 bases separating them. In germline, CDR1 is SGHTA, CDR2 FQGNSA. Full variable domain (outside the CDR3, taken from reference TRBV7-2 and TRBJ2-5): GAGVSQSPSNKVTEKGKDVELRCDPISGHTALYWYRQSLGQGLEFLIYFQGNSAPDKSGLPSDRFSAERTGGSVSTLTIQRTQQEDSAVYLCASSLAGPRETQYFGPGTRLLVL.